This TCR beta chain was sequenced during a study of T cells after posttransplantation cyclophosphamide. Sequencing used immunoSEQ multiplex PCR; TCRdb keeps in-frame clones, though not all of them. The table has fewer than 25,000 clones, 97% seen once. Cells defined as naive were viable CD3+CD4+ or CD3+CD8+ and CCR7+CD45RA+CD45RO-CD95-CD27+CD28+. The CDR3 contains 12 residues. V was pared by 1 base and J by 13 bases, with 8 bases between. Germline loops: CDR1 SGHAT, CDR2 FQNNGV. Sequenced: naive CD4+ T cells sorted from PBMCs. The clonotype was recovered from a man aged 50 to 59 in good health, CMV-negative, and a related stem cell transplant donor. This chain joins TRBV11-2 and TRBJ1-6; D not certain. The CDR3 loop is CASSLARMPLHF. In DNA, the CDR3 is TGTGCCAGCAGCTTAGCCAGGATGCCCCTCCACTTT.